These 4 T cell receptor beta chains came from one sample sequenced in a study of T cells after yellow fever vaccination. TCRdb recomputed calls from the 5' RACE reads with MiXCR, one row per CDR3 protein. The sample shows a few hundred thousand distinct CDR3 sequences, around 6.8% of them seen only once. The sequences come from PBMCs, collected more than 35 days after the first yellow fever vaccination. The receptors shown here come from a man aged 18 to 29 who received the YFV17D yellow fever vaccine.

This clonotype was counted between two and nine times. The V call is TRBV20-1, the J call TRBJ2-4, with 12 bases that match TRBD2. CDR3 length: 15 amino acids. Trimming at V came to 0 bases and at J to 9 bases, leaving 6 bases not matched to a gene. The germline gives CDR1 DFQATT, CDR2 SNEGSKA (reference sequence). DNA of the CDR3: TGCAGTGCTAGAGAGAGGACTAGCGGGGTGGGCATTCAGTACTTC. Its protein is CSARERTSGVGIQYF.

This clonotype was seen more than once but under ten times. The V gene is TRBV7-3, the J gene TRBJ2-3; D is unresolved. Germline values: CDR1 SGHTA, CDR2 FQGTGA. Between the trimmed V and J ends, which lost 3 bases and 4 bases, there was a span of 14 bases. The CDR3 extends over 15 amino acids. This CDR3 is CASSLGAGAADTQYF. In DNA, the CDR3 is TGTGCCAGCAGCTTGGGTGCTGGTGCCGCAGATACGCAGTATTTT.

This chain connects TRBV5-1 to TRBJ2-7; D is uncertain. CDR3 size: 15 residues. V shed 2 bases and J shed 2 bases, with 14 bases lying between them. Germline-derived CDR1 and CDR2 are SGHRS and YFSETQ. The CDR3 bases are TGCGCCAGCAGCTTCGACCCAAACGAAGCCTACGAGCAGTACGTC. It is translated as CASSFDPNEAYEQYV.

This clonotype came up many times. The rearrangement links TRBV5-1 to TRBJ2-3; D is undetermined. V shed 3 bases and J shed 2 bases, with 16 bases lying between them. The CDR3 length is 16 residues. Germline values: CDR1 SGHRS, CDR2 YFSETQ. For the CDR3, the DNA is TGCGCCAGCAGCTCACCGACTCTTACCCACACAGATACGCAGTATTTT. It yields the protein CASSSPTLTHTDTQYF.